These T cell receptor beta chains were read from a single sample in a study of regulatory T cells in long-lasting Graves disease. TCRdb fed the multiplex PCR reads into MiXCR, producing one record per CDR3 protein. Among 450,000 to 700,000 distinct CDR3 sequences listed, 13% were seen once. The same sample was also used in a study of T cells in Graves' hyperthyroidism and ophthalmopathy.

The material sequenced was peripheral blood mononuclear cells (PBMCs), taken at new diagnosis, from a patient treated with antithyroid drugs. The receptors originated from a man younger than 40 with Graves disease. Each CDR3 is given with its conserved first and last residue. D genes are given only for firm matches. Expanded clones get a size class; other rows say once, few or many, or leave the size out.

size: few; J: TRBJ1-3; D: NA; V: TRBV6-2/TRBV6-3; CDR3: CASSYQGGNTIYF; DNA: TGTGCCAGCAGTTACCAGGGGGGAAACACCATATATTTT
size: many; J: TRBJ2-6; D: TRBD1; V: TRBV29-1; CDR3: CSVPNSSGGSGANVLTF; DNA: TGCAGCGTCCCCAACTCCTCAGGGGGCAGTGGGGCCAACGTCCTGACTTTC
size: NA; J: TRBJ2-2; D: TRBD1; V: TRBV5-1; CDR3: CASSTGTEYTGELFF; DNA: TGCGCCAGCAGCACCGGGACAGAGTATACCGGGGAGCTGTTTTTT
size: few; J: TRBJ1-2; D: NA; V: TRBV18; CDR3: CASSPGGSSQPSNYGYTF; DNA: TGTGCCAGCTCACCAGGGGGGTCCTCCCAACCATCTAACTATGGCTACACCTTC
size: few; J: TRBJ1-5; D: TRBD1; V: TRBV3-1; CDR3: CASSQRATGGHQPQHF; DNA: TGTGCCAGCAGCCAAAGGGCAACAGGGGGCCATCAGCCCCAGCATTTT
size: many; J: TRBJ2-7; D: TRBD1; V: TRBV2; CDR3: CAGAGTGRYEQYF; DNA: TGTGCCGGCGCCGGGACAGGGAGGTACGAGCAGTACTTC
size: many; J: TRBJ2-7; D: TRBD2; V: TRBV6-2/TRBV6-3; CDR3: CASSYGSSGRYEQYF; DNA: TGTGCCAGCAGTTACGGGTCTAGCGGGAGGTACGAGCAGTACTTC
size: many; J: TRBJ2-7; D: TRBD2; V: TRBV6-1; CDR3: CASSQVAGAYEQYF; DNA: TGTGCCAGCAGCCAGGTGGCGGGAGCTTACGAGCAGTACTTC
size: NA; J: TRBJ2-7; D: NA; V: TRBV6-1; CDR3: CATGTAGTLKGWQYF; DNA: TGTGCCACTGGGACGGCCGGGACCCTAAAGGGGTGGCAGTACTTC
size: many; J: TRBJ1-6; D: NA; V: TRBV12-3/TRBV12-4; CDR3: CASSLRQAEGNSPLHF; DNA: TGTGCCAGCAGTTTAAGACAGGCCGAGGGTAATTCACCCCTCCACTTT
size: NA; J: TRBJ2-2; D: TRBD2; V: TRBV20-1; CDR3: CSARQLAGAVGTGELFF; DNA: TGCAGTGCTAGGCAGCTAGCGGGAGCCGTGGGCACCGGGGAGCTGTTTTTT
size: many; J: TRBJ2-7; D: NA; V: TRBV24-1; CDR3: CATSEGAREQYF; DNA: TGTGCCACCAGTGAAGGGGCGCGCGAGCAGTACTTC
size: NA; J: TRBJ1-1; D: NA; V: TRBV12-5; CDR3: CASGLVIDSRGTEAFF; DNA: TGTGCTAGTGGTTTGGTAATCGACTCACGAGGAACTGAAGCTTTCTTT
size: many; J: TRBJ2-7; D: TRBD2; V: TRBV20-1; CDR3: CSARAPRLGTSEQYF; DNA: TGCAGTGCTAGAGCCCCTCGCTTGGGGACTAGCGAGCAGTACTTC
size: many; J: TRBJ2-1; D: TRBD2; V: TRBV6-1; CDR3: CASSPGGRGNEQFF; DNA: TGTGCCAGCAGCCCGGGCGGGAGGGGCAATGAGCAGTTCTTC
size: many; J: TRBJ1-5; D: NA; V: TRBV2; CDR3: CASSALYSNQPQHF; DNA: TGTGCCAGCAGCGCCCTTTATAGCAATCAGCCCCAGCATTTT
size: many; J: TRBJ2-3; D: NA; V: TRBV27; CDR3: CASSYMGSDTQYF; DNA: TGTGCCAGCTCCTATATGGGGTCAGATACGCAGTATTTT
size: few; J: TRBJ2-1; D: NA; V: TRBV6-1; CDR3: CASRPGTPEQFF; DNA: TGTGCCAGCAGACCCGGGACACCTGAGCAGTTCTTC